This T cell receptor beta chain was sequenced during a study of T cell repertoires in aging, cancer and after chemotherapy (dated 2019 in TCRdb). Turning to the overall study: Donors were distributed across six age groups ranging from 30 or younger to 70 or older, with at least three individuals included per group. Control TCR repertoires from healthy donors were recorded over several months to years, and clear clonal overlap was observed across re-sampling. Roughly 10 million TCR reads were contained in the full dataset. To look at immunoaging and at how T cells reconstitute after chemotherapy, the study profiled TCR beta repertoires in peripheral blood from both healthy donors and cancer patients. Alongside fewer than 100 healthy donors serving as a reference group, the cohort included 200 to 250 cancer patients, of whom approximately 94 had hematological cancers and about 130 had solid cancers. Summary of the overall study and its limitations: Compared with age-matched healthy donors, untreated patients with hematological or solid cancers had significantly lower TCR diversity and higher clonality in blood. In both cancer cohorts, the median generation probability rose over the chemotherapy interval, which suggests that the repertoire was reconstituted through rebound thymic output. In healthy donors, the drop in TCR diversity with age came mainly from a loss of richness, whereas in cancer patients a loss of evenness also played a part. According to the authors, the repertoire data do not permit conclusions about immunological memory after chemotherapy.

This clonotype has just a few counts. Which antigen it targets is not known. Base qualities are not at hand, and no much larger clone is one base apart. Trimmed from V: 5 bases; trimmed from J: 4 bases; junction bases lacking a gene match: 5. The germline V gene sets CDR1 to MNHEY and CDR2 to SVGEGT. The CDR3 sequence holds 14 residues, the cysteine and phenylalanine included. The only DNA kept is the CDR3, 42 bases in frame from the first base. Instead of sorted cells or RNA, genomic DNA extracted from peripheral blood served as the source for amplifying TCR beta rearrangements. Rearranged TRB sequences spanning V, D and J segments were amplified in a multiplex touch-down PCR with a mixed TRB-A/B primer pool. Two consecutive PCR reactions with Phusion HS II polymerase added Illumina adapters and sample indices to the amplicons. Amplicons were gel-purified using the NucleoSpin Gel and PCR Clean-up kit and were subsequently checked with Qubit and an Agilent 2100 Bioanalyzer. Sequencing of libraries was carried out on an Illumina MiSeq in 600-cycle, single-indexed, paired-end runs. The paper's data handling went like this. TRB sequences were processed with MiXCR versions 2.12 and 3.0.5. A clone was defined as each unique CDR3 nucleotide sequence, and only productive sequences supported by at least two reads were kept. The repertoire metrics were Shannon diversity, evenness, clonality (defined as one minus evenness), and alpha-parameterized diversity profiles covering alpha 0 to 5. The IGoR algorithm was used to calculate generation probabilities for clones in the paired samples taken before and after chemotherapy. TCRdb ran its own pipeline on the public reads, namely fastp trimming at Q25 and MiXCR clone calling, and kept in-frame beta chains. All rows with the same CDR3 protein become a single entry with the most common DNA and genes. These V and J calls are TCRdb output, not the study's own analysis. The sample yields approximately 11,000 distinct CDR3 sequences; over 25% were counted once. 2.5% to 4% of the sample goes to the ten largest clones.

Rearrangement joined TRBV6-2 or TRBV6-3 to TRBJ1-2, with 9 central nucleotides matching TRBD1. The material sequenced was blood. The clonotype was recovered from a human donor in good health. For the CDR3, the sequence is CASSKGQGLYGYTF. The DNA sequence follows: TGTGCCAGCAGTAAAGGACAGGGGCTCTATGGCTACACCTTC.